This T cell receptor beta chain was profiled in a study of regulatory T cells in long-lasting Graves disease. Germline V gives CDR1 SGHNT, CDR2 YENEEA. The ends were cut back, 5 bases at V and 0 bases at J, with 14 bases in the middle. The CDR3 sequence is 16 residues long. Described time point: newly diagnosed GD, antithyroid drugs for less than 3 months. PBMC RNA was the source of the TCR library. This clonotype was counted ten times or more. To make TCR beta libraries, researchers used iRepertoire HTBI primers and Arm-PCR of CDR3 regions. TCRdb re-analysed the multiplex PCR reads in MiXCR, keeping a single row per CDR3 protein. The data contain about 430,000 distinct CDR3 sequences, 14% to 15% of them seen just once; the ten biggest clones take up around 7.6%. In addition, the sample was reused for a study of T cells in Graves' hyperthyroidism and ophthalmopathy.

This chain connects TRBV11-3 to TRBJ2-1, with D perhaps assigned TRBD1 or TRBD2 (6 bases each). This sample comprised peripheral blood mononuclear cells (PBMCs), obtained at new diagnosis, from a patient treated with antithyroid drugs. The receptor was isolated from a woman between 40 and 55 years old with Graves disease. The CDR3 loop reads CASSPAGHSSYNEQFF. CDR3 nucleotides: TGTGCCAGCAGCCCCGCGGGACACAGCTCCTACAATGAGCAGTTCTTC.